The 32 T cell receptor beta chains presented below share a single source sample, sequenced in a study of T cell responses to AZD1222 COVID-19 vaccine. TCRdb keeps only in-frame clones here, not all; method: immunoSEQ multiplex PCR. The table includes approximately 70,000 clones, 82% detected once. The specimen comprised peripheral blood, sampled on day 0 of AZD1222 vaccination. The receptors were sampled from an adult in good health.

CDR3 region: CASSLAYGAQGGNTIYF. CDR3 coding DNA: TGCGCCAGCAGCTTGGCGTATGGGGCTCAGGGAGGAAACACCATATATTTT. This chain connects TRBV5-1 to TRBJ1-3; possible D gene TRBD1, 5 bases. Trimming removed 0 bases at V and 4 bases at J, with 17 bases between. There are 17 residues in the CDR3. Germline V gene lookup returns CDR1 SGHRS and CDR2 YFSETQ.

This clone was found a few times. The J gene is TRBJ1-6, the V gene TRBV6-5; D may be TRBD1 (5 bases). The CDR3 has 13 amino acids. Trimming left V 9 bases short and J 9 bases short, with 15 bases between. Looked up from germline, CDR1 is MNHEY and CDR2 is SVGAGI. CDR3 in amino acids: CASVGGVGSPLHF. CDR3 sequence (DNA): TGTGCCAGTGTTGGGGGGGTCGGTTCACCCCTCCACTTT.

The CDR3 DNA reads TGTGCCAGCAGCTTGGGAACCGGGACAGGACCGAAGACCCAGTACTTC. It yields the protein CASSLGTGTGPKTQYF. The gene calls are TRBV7-2 and TRBJ2-5, with 8 bases matching TRBD1. V lost 3 bases to trimming and J lost 6 bases; unmatched junction nucleotides: 12. Per the germline V gene, CDR1 is SGHTA and CDR2 is FQGNSA. The CDR3 has 16 amino acids.

The chain has TRBV4-2 and TRBJ2-2, with D tentatively TRBD1 (6 bases). This CDR3 has 16 amino acids. With 4 bases removed from V and 4 bases from J, the gap between germline ends came to 16 bases. Germline values: CDR1 LGHNA, CDR2 YNFKEQ. The CDR3 is CASSPPGTSGTGELFF. CDR3 nucleotide sequence: TGTGCCAGCAGCCCTCCCGGGACATCGGGCACCGGGGAGCTGTTTTTT.

This chain uses TRBV12-3 or TRBV12-4 with TRBJ1-1; D remains ambiguous. Trimming removed 7 bases from V and 3 bases from J, with 12 bases in between. The CDR3 loop spans 13 amino acids. The CDR3 sequence: CASIINTDTEAFF. CDR3 bases: TGTGCCAGCATTATAAACACCGACACTGAAGCTTTCTTT.

This clone occurred once. V gene TRBV7-9 combines with J gene TRBJ2-1; D is uncertain. Germline CDR1 reads SEHNR; CDR2 reads FQNEAQ (reference sequence). The CDR3 runs 13 residues. With 3 bases removed from V and 2 bases from J, the gap between germline ends came to 5 bases. The CDR3, as DNA: TGTGCCAGCAGCTTCGGCGCCTACAATGAGCAGTTCTTC. It specifies CASSFGAYNEQFF. The variable domain in full, completed from reference TRBV7-9 and TRBJ2-1, reads DTGVSQNPRHKITKRGQNVTFRCDPISEHNRLYWYRQTLGQGPEFLTYFQNEAQLEKSRLLSDRFSAERPKGSFSTLEIQRTEQGDSAMYLCASSFGAYNEQFFGPGTRLTVL.

The rearrangement uses TRBV19 and TRBJ1-5; D is uncertain. CDR1 is LNHDA, CDR2 SQIVND, per germline (reference sequence). Trimming left V 5 bases short and J 7 bases short, with 12 bases between. CDR3 length equals 13 residues. The CDR3 DNA sequence: TGTGCCAGTAGTGCCCAGGCTGGGCAGCCCCAGCATTTT. Translation: CASSAQAGQPQHF.

The gene calls are TRBV6-5 and TRBJ1-3; no clear D gene. Germline V gives CDR1 MNHEY, CDR2 SVGAGI. The CDR3 totals 13 residues. Trimming removed 2 bases from V and 4 bases from J, with 6 bases in between. The CDR3 DNA reads TGTGCCAGCAGTTACGGTGCGGGAAACACCATATATTTT. Translated, it gives CASSYGAGNTIYF.

V and J are TRBV5-6 and TRBJ2-5; tentatively, D is TRBD1 (6 bases). The germline V gene has CDR1 SGHDT and CDR2 YYEEEE. Trimming shortened V by 1 base and J by 5 bases, and 15 bases separated the two germline ends. The CDR3 totals 15 residues. The CDR3 here is CASSLYGDTKETQYF. The CDR3 coding sequence is TGTGCCAGCAGCTTGTACGGGGACACGAAGGAGACCCAGTACTTC.

This chain links TRBV28 with TRBJ2-3; D gene ambiguous. Trimming took 2 bases from V and 6 from J, leaving 3 bases between them. CDR1 is MDHEN, CDR2 SYDVKM, per germline. CDR3 size: 11 residues. Here the CDR3 DNA reads TGTGCCAGCAGTTTACGGGATACGCAGTATTTT. Translating it yields CASSLRDTQYF.

This clone was counted a few times. The chain uses TRBV7-3 and TRBJ1-1, with 9 positions matching TRBD1. The CDR3 runs to 16 residues. V was pared by 5 bases and J by 1 base, with 8 bases of the junction left unmatched. In germline, CDR1 is SGHTA, CDR2 FQGTGA. This chain's CDR3 is CASSIQPQGANTEAFF. CDR3 bases: TGTGCCAGCAGCATTCAACCACAGGGGGCGAACACTGAAGCTTTCTTT.

The rearrangement links TRBV5-4 to TRBJ2-7, with D perhaps matching TRBD1 (6 bases). Germline V lookup: CDR1 SGHNT, CDR2 YYREEE (reference sequence). CDR3 length equals 15 residues. V lost 3 bases and J 3 bases, leaving 16 bases between the germline ends. This CDR3 reads CASSWTGAGVYEQYF. The CDR3 nucleotides are TGTGCCAGCAGCTGGACCGGGGCAGGGGTCTACGAGCAGTACTTC.

CDR3 nucleotides: TGCAGCGTTGAAGACATGGGTTACGAGCAGTACTTC. This encodes CSVEDMGYEQYF. The chain is built from TRBV29-1 and TRBJ2-7; no clear D gene. CDR1 SQVTM and CDR2 ANQGSEA come from the germline V gene. The CDR3 runs 12 residues. Trimming took 0 bases from V and 4 from J, leaving 7 bases between them.

The chain uses TRBV24-1 and TRBJ2-3; 12 nucleotides align to TRBD2. The V segment lost 2 bases and the J segment 0 bases; nucleotides outside the gene matches: 2. There are 17 residues in the CDR3. In germline, CDR1 is KGHDR, CDR2 SFDVKD. Written as DNA, the CDR3 is TGTGCCACCAGTGATTCTAGCGGGGGGGCGAGCACAGATACGCAGTATTTT. Translating it yields CATSDSSGGASTDTQYF.

The chain uses TRBV7-2 and TRBJ2-5; 8 bases fit TRBD2. Unmatched junction bases numbered 9, after V lost 5 bases and J lost 7 bases. This CDR3 is 14 amino acids long. The germline gives CDR1 SGHTA, CDR2 FQGNSA. The CDR3 loop is CASSERLALSTQYF. In DNA form, the CDR3 reads TGTGCCAGCAGCGAGCGACTAGCGCTCTCGACCCAGTACTTC.

The chain has TRBV12-5 and TRBJ1-1; TRBD1 matches at 7 bases. With V trimmed by 1 base and J by 3 bases, 5 bases remained unmatched. The CDR3 totals 15 residues. The germline V gene has CDR1 LGHNT and CDR2 FRNRAP. CDR3 sequence: CASGLGQGADTEAFF. In DNA, the CDR3 is TGTGCTAGTGGTTTGGGACAGGGCGCGGACACTGAAGCTTTCTTT.

This rearrangement joins TRBV5-8 to TRBJ1-2, with D possibly matching TRBD1 (6 bases). Germline assignment: CDR1 SGHTS and CDR2 YDEGEE. This CDR3 region has 13 residues. Trimming stripped 2 bases from V and 8 bases from J, with 13 bases between. DNA for the CDR3: TGTGCCAGCAGCTTCCGGACAGCGGCCGGCTACACCTTC. Its translation is CASSFRTAAGYTF. Full variable domain (missing parts from reference TRBV5-8 and TRBJ1-2): EAGVTQSPTHLIKTRGQQATLRCSPISGHTSVYWYQQALGLGLQFLLWYDEGEERNRGNFPPRFSGRQFPNYSSELNVNALELEDSALYLCASSFRTAAGYTFGSGTRLTVV.

This clone was seen more than once but under ten times. This chain connects TRBV11-3 to TRBJ1-1; a possible D gene is TRBD1 (6 bases). CDR3 length equals 15 residues. Trimming removed 1 base at V and 6 bases at J, with 15 bases between. Germline V gives CDR1 SGHNT, CDR2 YENEEA. The CDR3 region has the DNA TGTGCCAGCAGCTTAGTGTTTGGGGGGGCGGCTGAAGCTTTCTTT. Encoded protein: CASSLVFGGAAEAFF.

This chain joins TRBV4-1 and TRBJ2-7; 11 positions agree with TRBD1. Germline V CDR1 and CDR2: MGHRA, YSYEKL. With 4 bases clipped from V and 0 bases from J, the junction kept 8 bases outside the gene matches. The CDR3 loop spans 17 amino acids. The CDR3 protein is CASSPGQGASPSYEQYF. The CDR3 DNA follows: TGCGCCAGCAGCCCAGGACAGGGGGCGAGTCCCTCCTACGAGCAGTACTTC.

This clone was recorded a few times. The rearrangement links TRBV7-9 to TRBJ2-2; TRBD1 aligns across 9 bases. The CDR3 sequence is 15 residues long. V gave up 5 bases and J gave up 5 bases; unmatched junction bases: 6. Germline CDR1 and CDR2: SEHNR and FQNEAQ (reference sequence). In DNA form, the CDR3 reads TGTGCCAGCAGCAACAGGGGGCGCGGAACCGGGGAGCTGTTTTTT. Translated: CASSNRGRGTGELFF.

The V call is TRBV9, the J call TRBJ1-6; D remains ambiguous. The CDR3 is 13 amino acids. Germline V CDR1 and CDR2: SGDLS, YYNGEE. V was clipped by 2 bases and J by 10 bases, with 10 bases between them. CDR3 sequence (DNA): TGTGCCAGCAGCGTTCGGGAGGGATCACCCCTCCACTTT. This sequence encodes CASSVREGSPLHF. Supplemented by reference TRBV9 and TRBJ1-6, the full variable domain reads DSGVTQTPKHLITATGQRVTLRCSPRSGDLSVYWYQQSLDQGLQFLIQYYNGEERAKGNILERFSAQQFPDLHSELNLSSLELGDSALYFCASSVREGSPLHFGNGTRLTVT.

The gene calls are TRBV11-2 and TRBJ2-3; D ambiguous. The CDR3 sequence is 13 residues long. Germline V gene lookup returns CDR1 SGHAT and CDR2 FQNNGV. V was shortened by 5 bases and J by 5 bases, with 11 bases between the two germline ends. The CDR3, as DNA: TGTGCCAGCAGCCCCCGCTGGGGAGATACGCAGTATTTT. Amino acids: CASSPRWGDTQYF.

The chain uses TRBV7-2 and TRBJ2-2, with 7 bases that match TRBD1. Germline assignment: CDR1 SGHTA and CDR2 FQGNSA. This CDR3 contains 16 residues. V gave up 4 bases and J gave up 0 bases; unmatched junction bases: 5. Written as DNA, the CDR3 is TGTGCCAGCAGCTCACCGGGACAGCCGAACACCGGGGAGCTGTTTTTT. Residues: CASSSPGQPNTGELFF.

The rearrangement joins TRBV7-9 to TRBJ1-3, with D uncertain. V dropped 4 bases and J dropped 2 bases, with 9 bases sitting between them. Germline CDR1 is SEHNR and CDR2 is FQNEAQ (reference sequence). CDR3 length: 14 amino acids. CDR3 residues: CASSSRTAGNTIYF. Here the CDR3 DNA reads TGTGCCAGCAGCTCACGGACGGCTGGAAACACCATATATTTT.

The sample holds a few counts of this clone. This rearrangement joins TRBV3-1 (or the pseudogene TRBV3-2) to TRBJ2-6; D not resolved. The CDR3 is made up of 15 amino acids. Germline-derived CDR1 and CDR2 are LGHDT and YNNKEL (reference sequence). Trimming left V 2 bases short and J 0 bases short, with 5 bases between. CDR3 protein: CASSQSDSGANVLTF. CDR3 DNA: TGTGCCAGCAGCCAATCCGACTCTGGGGCCAACGTCCTGACTTTC.

DNA for the CDR3: TGTGCCAGCAGTTACGGGCGGGAGCAGTACTTC. Encoded protein: CASSYGREQYF. The chain combines TRBV6-5 with TRBJ2-7; D is unresolved. The CDR3 loop spans 11 amino acids. Looked up from germline, CDR1 is MNHEY and CDR2 is SVGAGI. Trimming took 2 bases from V and 7 from J, leaving 6 bases between them.

The chain has TRBV4-1 and TRBJ1-2; D remains ambiguous. The V gene lost 4 bases and the J gene lost 7 bases, with 25 bases spanning the gap. Germline CDR1 MGHRA, CDR2 YSYEKL. The CDR3 is 17 amino acids. CDR3 loop: CASSREPDRAYLGGYTF. In nucleotides, the CDR3 is TGCGCCAGCAGCCGAGAACCGGACCGCGCCTATTTGGGTGGCTACACCTTC.

The V gene is TRBV12-3 or TRBV12-4, the J gene TRBJ1-1; 11 nucleotides match TRBD1. The junction had 4 bases not matched to a gene; V was cut back by 5 bases and J by 8 bases. The CDR3 contains 13 residues. Here the CDR3 reads CASSLGQGVEAFF. The CDR3 coding sequence is TGTGCCAGCAGTCTGGGACAGGGGGTCGAAGCTTTCTTT.

This clone was counted once. DNA for the CDR3: TGTGCCAGCAGCGTAACCGGGACAGCTTACAATGAGCAGTTCTTC. This encodes CASSVTGTAYNEQFF. The rearrangement uses TRBV9 and TRBJ2-1, with TRBD1 matching 7 bases. Germline loops: CDR1 SGDLS, CDR2 YYNGEE. The length of the CDR3 is 15 residues. Trimming took 1 base from V and 4 from J; bases not matched to a gene: 5.

V gene TRBV18 combines with J gene TRBJ1-1; unclear D gene. Germline values: CDR1 KGHSH, CDR2 LQKENI. V was trimmed by 2 bases and J by 3 bases, leaving 10 bases between them. CDR3 length: 14 amino acids. The CDR3 region has the DNA TGTGCCAGCTCACCATGGGTGGGGTACACTGAAGCTTTCTTT. It yields the protein CASSPWVGYTEAFF.

The chain is built from TRBV7-2 and TRBJ1-1, with 8 positions matching TRBD1. This CDR3 has 14 amino acids. Looked up from germline, CDR1 is SGHTA and CDR2 is FQGNSA. The trim removed 5 bases at V and 5 bases at J, leaving 7 bases unmatched. The CDR3 is CASSMTGVGTEAFF. The DNA for the CDR3 is TGTGCCAGCAGCATGACAGGGGTGGGGACTGAAGCTTTCTTT. Full variable domain (remainder filled in from reference TRBV7-2 and TRBJ1-1): GAGVSQSPSNKVTEKGKDVELRCDPISGHTALYWYRQSLGQGLEFLIYFQGNSAPDKSGLPSDRFSAERTGGSVSTLTIQRTQQEDSAVYLCASSMTGVGTEAFFGQGTRLTVV.

V gene TRBV21-1 combines with J gene TRBJ2-4; the table's D gene call, TRBD1, was not cross checked with the DNA. TRBV21-1 is a documented pseudogene. This CDR3 is built from 15 residues. CDR3 amino acids: CASSTKTGTKNIQYF. In DNA, the CDR3 is TGTGCCAGCAGCACAAAAACAGGGACCAAAAACATTCAGTACTTC.